This is a list of T cell receptor beta chains from one sample in a study of CD8 T cells in Susac syndrome. TCRdb recomputed calls from the immunoSEQ multiplex PCR reads with MiXCR, one row per CDR3 protein. There are 350,000 to 550,000 distinct CDR3 sequences in the sample; roughly 85% occur only once, and around 0.12% lies in the top ten. Sequencing was carried out using CD8+ T cells from PBMCs. The receptors come from a human donor with multiple sclerosis. The CDR3 runs from the conserved cysteine through the conserved F or W. Each record gives: J gene, clone size, D gene, V gene, CDR3 DNA, CDR3 protein. The D gene is left open where the match is weak. Clone size, where shown, is once, few, many, or a class for clones that have expanded.

J: TRBJ1-5; size: -; D: TRBD1; V: TRBV7-9; DNA: TGTGCCAGCAGCACCCGGGACAGCCCGAATCAGCCCCAGCATTTT; CDR3: CASSTRDSPNQPQHF
J: TRBJ1-4; size: -; D: -; V: TRBV7-9; DNA: TGTGCCAGCAGCTTACCAGGGGTCAGTGAAAAACTGTTTTTT; CDR3: CASSLPGVSEKLFF
J: TRBJ2-7; size: -; D: -; V: TRBV7-9; DNA: TGTGCCAGCAGCCTCCAGGCTACGGGAGCCTTCGAGCAGTACTTC; CDR3: CASSLQATGAFEQYF
J: TRBJ2-7; size: -; D: -; V: TRBV7-9; DNA: TGTGCCAGCAGCTCTCCCCGTGAACCCTACGAGCAGTACTTC; CDR3: CASSSPREPYEQYF
J: TRBJ2-3; size: -; D: TRBD2; V: TRBV10-3; DNA: TGTGCCATCAGTGAGGGCACTAGCGGGGGGACTAGCACAGATACGCAGTATTTT; CDR3: CAISEGTSGGTSTDTQYF
J: TRBJ1-6; size: -; D: -; V: TRBV5-1; DNA: TGCGCCAGCAGACCGGATTGGGATTCACCCCTCCACTTT; CDR3: CASRPDWDSPLHF
J: TRBJ2-7; size: -; D: -; V: TRBV6-1; DNA: TGTGCCAGCAGTGATCAACCTGTCGTCGAGCAGTACTTC; CDR3: CASSDQPVVEQYF
J: TRBJ1-1; size: -; D: -; V: TRBV2; DNA: TGTGCCAGCAGTGAGGGGCCGTACACTGAAGCTTTCTTT; CDR3: CASSEGPYTEAFF
J: TRBJ2-7; size: few; D: -; V: TRBV27; DNA: TGTGCCAGCAGTTCGGGGCTAGATATATACGAGCAGTACTTC; CDR3: CASSSGLDIYEQYF
J: TRBJ2-6; size: -; D: -; V: TRBV29-1; DNA: TGCAGCGTTCCACTCCAGGGATCTGGGGCCAACGTCCTGACTTTC; CDR3: CSVPLQGSGANVLTF
J: TRBJ2-5; size: -; D: -; V: TRBV4-1; DNA: TGCGCCAGCAGCCTATCAAGCGAACAGTATCAGGAGACCCAGTACTTC; CDR3: CASSLSSEQYQETQYF
J: TRBJ1-5; size: -; D: TRBD1; V: TRBV27; DNA: TGTGCCAGCAGTTTTGGGACAGGGGGCCGTCAGCCCCAGCATTTT; CDR3: CASSFGTGGRQPQHF
J: TRBJ2-5; size: -; D: -; V: TRBV27; DNA: TGTGCCAGCAGTTTATTGGGGGGGGCCGGGGAGACCCAGTACTTC; CDR3: CASSLLGGAGETQYF
J: TRBJ2-7; size: -; D: TRBD1; V: TRBV7-6; DNA: TGTGCCAGCAGCTCTCCCCGGGACAGGGGGGACGAGCAGTACTTC; CDR3: CASSSPRDRGDEQYF
J: TRBJ1-1; size: -; D: -; V: TRBV20-1; DNA: TGCAGTGCTAGAGACGGAATGAACACTGAAGCTTTCTTT; CDR3: CSARDGMNTEAFF
J: TRBJ1-1; size: -; D: -; V: TRBV4-2; DNA: TGTGCCAGCAGCCAAACCCCTGGGCGTGAAGCTTTCTTT; CDR3: CASSQTPGREAFF
J: TRBJ2-7; size: -; D: -; V: TRBV27; DNA: TGTGCCAGCAGTTTAGGAGGGCGAAACTACGAGCAGTACTTC; CDR3: CASSLGGRNYEQYF
J: TRBJ2-1; size: -; D: TRBD2; V: TRBV2; DNA: TGTGCCAGCAGTGAATGGACTAGCGGTTACAATGAGCAGTTCTTC; CDR3: CASSEWTSGYNEQFF
J: TRBJ1-1; size: -; D: -; V: TRBV11-1; DNA: TGTGCCAGCAGCTCGCGTAGTTACACTGAAGCTTTCTTT; CDR3: CASSSRSYTEAFF
J: TRBJ2-1; size: -; D: -; V: TRBV9; DNA: TGTGCCAGCAGCGTAGGGCTAGGGTACTACAATGAGCAGTTCTTC; CDR3: CASSVGLGYYNEQFF
J: TRBJ2-7; size: -; D: -; V: TRBV20-1; DNA: TGCAGTGCTAGAGAGGACAGCTCTAACTCCTACGAGCAGTACTTC; CDR3: CSAREDSSNSYEQYF
J: TRBJ2-7; size: -; D: TRBD2; V: TRBV20-1; DNA: TGCAGAGACTACTCCGGGACTAGCGGGGGGGTCTACGAGCAGTACTTC; CDR3: CRDYSGTSGGVYEQYF
J: TRBJ2-1; size: -; D: TRBD2; V: TRBV27; DNA: TGTGCCAGCAGTCGCTACCGGACTAGCGGGAGAGTAGATGAGCAGTTCTTC; CDR3: CASSRYRTSGRVDEQFF
J: TRBJ2-1; size: -; D: TRBD2; V: TRBV7-2; DNA: TGTGCCAGCAGGGGAGGGAGCGCGAGGGGTAGGGAGAAGTTCAATGAGCAGTTCTTC; CDR3: CASRGGSARGREKFNEQFF
J: TRBJ1-1; size: -; D: -; V: TRBV27; DNA: TGTGCCAGCAGTACAGGAGGTGAAGCTTTCTTT; CDR3: CASSTGGEAFF
J: TRBJ2-1; size: -; D: -; V: TRBV4-1; DNA: TGCGCCAGCAGCCATCCGGGTTTCTACAATGAGCAGTTCTTC; CDR3: CASSHPGFYNEQFF
J: TRBJ1-2; size: -; D: -; V: TRBV19; DNA: TGTGCCAGTAGTTTTGGAGGTAATGGCTACACCTTC; CDR3: CASSFGGNGYTF
J: TRBJ1-2; size: -; D: -; V: TRBV9; DNA: TGTGCCAGCAGCGTAGGAGATTCCTTTAACTATGGCTACACCTTC; CDR3: CASSVGDSFNYGYTF
J: TRBJ1-1; size: once; D: -; V: TRBV2; DNA: TGTGCCAGCAGTGAATGGGAGGGGTCGAGCACTGAAGCTTTCTTT; CDR3: CASSEWEGSSTEAFF
J: TRBJ1-2; size: -; D: TRBD1; V: TRBV25-1; DNA: TGTGCCAGCAGTAACAGGGGAAACTATGGCTACACCTTC; CDR3: CASSNRGNYGYTF
J: TRBJ2-3; size: -; D: -; V: TRBV7-9; DNA: TGTGCCAGCAGCCCTTTAGAAGATACGCAGTATTTT; CDR3: CASSPLEDTQYF
J: TRBJ2-1; size: -; D: -; V: TRBV14; DNA: TGTGCCAGCAGCCAATACCAGGGGTCCTACAATGAGCAGTTCTTC; CDR3: CASSQYQGSYNEQFF
J: TRBJ2-7; size: -; D: -; V: TRBV28; DNA: TGTGCCAGCAGTTTATTACCCTACGAGCAGTACTTC; CDR3: CASSLLPYEQYF
J: TRBJ2-7; size: -; D: -; V: TRBV2; DNA: TGTGCCAGCAGTGATGGTGGGGGAGTCTCCTACGAGCAGTACTTC; CDR3: CASSDGGGVSYEQYF
J: TRBJ2-7; size: -; D: -; V: TRBV27; DNA: TGTGCCAGCAGTTCCACAGATAAACTCTACGAGCAGTACTTC; CDR3: CASSSTDKLYEQYF
J: TRBJ2-1; size: -; D: -; V: TRBV2; DNA: TGTGCCAGCAGTGGAGCTGGGGGGAGCTCCTACAATGAGCAGTTCTTC; CDR3: CASSGAGGSSYNEQFF
J: TRBJ2-2; size: once; D: TRBD1; V: TRBV6-4; DNA: TGTGCCAGCACTTCTGGGACAGAAACCGGGGAGCTGTTTTTT; CDR3: CASTSGTETGELFF
J: TRBJ2-7; size: -; D: TRBD1; V: TRBV27; DNA: TGTGCCAGCAGTTTCTATCGGGACAGCTCCTACGAGCAGTACTTC; CDR3: CASSFYRDSSYEQYF
J: TRBJ2-3; size: -; D: -; V: TRBV18; DNA: TGTGCCAGCTCACCATCGTATGAAGGGGATGGCACAGATACGCAGTATTTT; CDR3: CASSPSYEGDGTDTQYF
J: TRBJ2-7; size: -; D: TRBD1; V: TRBV20-1; DNA: TGCAGTGCTAGTTGGACAGGGGGCTCGGACGAGCAGTACTTC; CDR3: CSASWTGGSDEQYF
J: TRBJ1-5; size: -; D: -; V: TRBV2; DNA: TGTGCCAGCAGTGAGACAAATCTTGGGCAGCCCCAGCATTTT; CDR3: CASSETNLGQPQHF
J: TRBJ1-2; size: few; D: -; V: TRBV30; DNA: TGTGCCTGGAGTGGAGGAACTGCTAACTATGGCTACACCTTC; CDR3: CAWSGGTANYGYTF